What follows is one T cell receptor (beta chain) and its context. Its antigen remains unknown. For the second PCR, which ran for roughly 6 to 12 cycles, a sample-barcoded 5' primer and a J-beta primer mix were used. Paired-end reads containing CDR3 totaled no fewer than 2.5 million for each sample. In TCRdb, the 5' RACE reads were re-called with MiXCR into one record per CDR3 protein. Of approximately 670,000 distinct CDR3 sequences listed, about 43% were seen once; the top ten hold 30%. All donors came from Russia, were Caucasian and healthy, and spanned ages roughly 6 to 100. This entry comes from a study of blood T cells in healthy people across ages. This CDR3 has 18 residues. The germline V and J ends were trimmed by 1 base and 7 bases, with 23 bases remaining between them. Germline V gene lookup returns CDR1 SGHAT and CDR2 FQNNGV. Study conclusions and caveats: PBMCs went unsorted, and a conclusive naive versus antigen-experienced comparison was therefore prevented.

Sequencing input: blood. The clonotype was recovered from a man older than 75 in good health. V and J are TRBV11-2 and TRBJ2-4, with D possibly TRBD2 on 6 matching bases. The CDR3 coding sequence is TGTGCCAGCAGCTTAGGCCCGTCGACGGGGGAGCCAGGGAACATTCAGTACTTC. Translation gives CASSLGPSTGEPGNIQYF.